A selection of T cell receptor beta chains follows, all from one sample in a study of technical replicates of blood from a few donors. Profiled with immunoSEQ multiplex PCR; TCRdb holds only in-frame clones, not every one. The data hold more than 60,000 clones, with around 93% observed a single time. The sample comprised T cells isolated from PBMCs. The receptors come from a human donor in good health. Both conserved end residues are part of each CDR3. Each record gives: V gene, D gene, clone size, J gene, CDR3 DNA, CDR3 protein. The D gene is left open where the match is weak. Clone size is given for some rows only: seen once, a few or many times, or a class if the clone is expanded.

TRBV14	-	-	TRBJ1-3	TGTGCCAGCAGCCCCGGGGGAAACACCATATATTTT	CASSPGGNTIYF
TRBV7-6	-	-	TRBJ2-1	TGTGCCAGCACCCAGGGGTCGGTCTCCTACAATGAGCAGTTCTTC	CASTQGSVSYNEQFF
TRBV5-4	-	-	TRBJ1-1	TGTGCCAGCAGCTTGGAAGGGACTCCTGACACTGAAGCTTTCTTT	CASSLEGTPDTEAFF
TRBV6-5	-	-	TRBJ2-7	TGTGCCAGCAGCTACGGGACAATTTACGAGCAGTACTTC	CASSYGTIYEQYF
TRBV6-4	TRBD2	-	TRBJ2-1	TGTGCCAGCAGTGTTAAACTAGCGGGGGTTGGTGAGCAGTTCTTC	CASSVKLAGVGEQFF
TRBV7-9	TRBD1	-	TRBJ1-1	TGTGCCAGCAGCTCTGGACAGGGTGAGACTGAAGCTTTCTTT	CASSSGQGETEAFF
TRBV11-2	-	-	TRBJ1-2	TGTGCCAGCAGCTTAGAGCGATCTAACTATGGCTACACCTTC	CASSLERSNYGYTF
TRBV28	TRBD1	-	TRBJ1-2	TGTTCGGGACAGGGGCGAGAATGGGGCTACACCTTC	CSGQGREWGYTF
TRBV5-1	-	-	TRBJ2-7	TGCGCCAGCAGCCCGTGGACAGACGCCTACGAGCAGTACTTC	CASSPWTDAYEQYF
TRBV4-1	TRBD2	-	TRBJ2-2	TGCGCCAGCAGCCAAGATTGGGGGGGGACCGGGGAGCTGTTTTTT	CASSQDWGGTGELFF
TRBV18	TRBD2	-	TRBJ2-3	TGTGCCAGCTCACCGGGGGGGTCCACAGATACGCAGTATTTT	CASSPGGSTDTQYF
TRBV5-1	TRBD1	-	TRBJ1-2	TGCGCCAGCAGCCCTGACAGGGGAGGTGGCTACACCTTC	CASSPDRGGGYTF
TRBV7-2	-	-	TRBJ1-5	TGTGCCAGCAGCCCCGACAGGACTCAGCCCCAGCATTTT	CASSPDRTQPQHF
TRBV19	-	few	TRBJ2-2	TGTGCCAGCCTGGAGGGTGCGAACACCGGGGAGCTGTTTTTT	CASLEGANTGELFF
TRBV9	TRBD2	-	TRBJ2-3	TGTGCCAGCAGCGTAGGGACTAGCCCGCCGAATTTT	CASSVGTSPPNF
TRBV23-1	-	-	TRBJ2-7	TGCGCCCCACCCGACGGGGAGCAGTACTTC	CAPPDGEQYF
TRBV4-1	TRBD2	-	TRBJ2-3	TGCGCCAGCAGCCGGAGCGAGGGACTAGCGGGAGGAGGGTTCACAGATACGCAGTATTTT	CASSRSEGLAGGGFTDTQYF
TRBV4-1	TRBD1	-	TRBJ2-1	TGCGCCAGCAGCCAAGAGACAGGGTCCTACAATGAGCAGTTCTTC	CASSQETGSYNEQFF